This is a list of T cell receptor beta chains from one sample in a study of beta chain features in type 1 diabetes. Assay used: immunoSEQ multiplex PCR; TCRdb lists only in-frame clones, some missing. Of approximately 270,000 clones detected, roughly an eighth appear once; the ten largest clones hold approximately 0.015%. Sequences were obtained from naive CD4+ T cells from blood. The receptors were gathered from a man in his thirties or forties with type 1 diabetes. The CDR3 runs from the conserved cysteine through the conserved F or W. A D gene is named only where the DNA matches it firmly. The size field is filled for only some rows; it gives once, few, many or a size class.

v_gene	j_gene	abundance	d_gene	CDR3aa	CDR3nt
TRBV7-9	TRBJ2-1	few	TRBD1	CASSLVWDRGPEQFF	TGTGCCAGCAGCTTAGTATGGGACAGGGGGCCAGAGCAGTTCTTC
TRBV5-1	TRBJ2-5	few	-	CASSLRRQLETQYF	TGCGCCAGCAGCCTACGTCGACAGCTGGAGACCCAGTACTTC
TRBV5-1	TRBJ1-4	few	TRBD1	CASSPQGATNEKLFF	TGCGCCAGCAGCCCACAGGGGGCAACTAATGAAAAACTGTTTTTT
TRBV28	TRBJ2-5	few	TRBD1	CASSDGQTGGRETQYF	TGTGCCAGCAGTGATGGTCAGACAGGGGGGAGAGAGACCCAGTACTTC
TRBV28	TRBJ2-7	few	-	CASAVASYEQYF	TGTGCCAGCGCGGTAGCGTCCTACGAGCAGTACTTC
TRBV5-4	TRBJ1-3	few	TRBD1	CASSMDRSSGNTIYF	TGTGCCAGCAGCATGGACAGGTCCTCTGGAAACACCATATATTTT
TRBV6-6	TRBJ2-3	few	-	CASSYSNLEKNTQYF	TGTGCCAGCAGTTACTCGAACCTAGAAAAAAATACGCAGTATTTT
TRBV5-1	TRBJ2-1	few	-	CASSLSGDAEQFF	TGCGCCAGCAGCTTGTCCGGGGATGCGGAGCAGTTCTTC
TRBV7-9	TRBJ1-2	few	TRBD1	CASSFGTEGGYTF	TGTGCCAGCAGCTTTGGGACAGAGGGTGGCTACACCTTC
TRBV6-6	TRBJ2-7	-	-	CASSYSSAVPYEQYF	TGTGCCAGCAGTTACTCGTCGGCGGTCCCCTACGAGCAGTACTTC
TRBV27	TRBJ2-1	few	TRBD2	CASRYKGGPIGNEQFF	TGTGCCAGCAGGTACAAGGGAGGGCCAATTGGCAATGAGCAGTTCTTC
TRBV6-1	TRBJ2-1	-	TRBD1	CASSDGQGLREQFF	TGTGCCAGCAGTGACGGACAGGGATTGAGGGAGCAGTTCTTC
TRBV19	TRBJ1-1	once	-	CASSLQENTEAFF	TGTGCCAGTAGTCTGCAGGAGAACACTGAAGCTTTCTTT
TRBV29-1	TRBJ2-3	few	-	CSERGGDSTDTQYF	TGCAGCGAAAGAGGGGGAGATAGCACAGATACGCAGTATTTT
TRBV28	TRBJ2-1	-	TRBD2	CASKRGTSGRSEQFF	TGTGCCAGCAAAAGGGGGACTAGCGGGAGAAGTGAGCAGTTCTTC
TRBV6-1	TRBJ2-5	-	TRBD2	CATSLWGGPETQYF	TGTGCCACCTCACTGTGGGGAGGGCCGGAGACCCAGTACTTC
TRBV14	TRBJ2-1	few	TRBD2	CASSQDVLAGNEQFF	TGTGCCAGCAGCCAAGATGTCCTAGCGGGTAATGAGCAGTTCTTC